The entry below describes one T cell receptor beta chain. The data derive from a study of blood T cell repertoires in COVID-19. Study background: The cDNA or gDNA used as material had been derived from T cells, B-cell-depleted T cells, or PBMCs.

Authors' data handling: Using reference gene primer amplification, nucleated cell counts were estimated. Libraries were prepared by immunoSEQ multiplex PCR; TCRdb keeps only in-frame clonotypes and omits some of them. That table supplies the V and J calls and clone size; D and trimming were determined from the DNA. In the table there are a few hundred thousand clones, about nine tenths of which are singletons. Participants had their cohort set by participant-reported clinical history. Donors in Cohort 3 counted as recovered after two negative PCRs, clearance, or symptom resolution. This CDR3 spans 14 amino acids.

The sample was PBMCs or T cells enriched from blood (not recorded which). This TCR came from a woman between 35 and 50 years old who had recovered from COVID-19. V is TRBV21-1 and J is TRBJ2-7; the table's D call, TRBD1, was not checked against the DNA. TRBV21-1 is an annotated pseudogene. CDR3 in DNA: TGTGCCAGCAGCATTAGCACAGGGGACGACGAGCAGTACTTC. This translates into CASSISTGDDEQYF.